These 5 T cell receptor beta chains were sequenced from one sample in a study of OX40 agonist ivuxolimab in advanced cancers. Libraries were prepared by immunoSEQ multiplex PCR; TCRdb keeps only in-frame clonotypes and omits some of them. The sample gives under 85,000 clones, approximately 86% of which show up once; 2% to 3% is in the top ten. The sample here was CD4+ or CD8+ T cells sorted from blood, taken in a trial of the OX40 agonist ivuxolimab. These receptors were collected from an adult with an advanced solid tumor such as melanoma, head and neck, liver or kidney cancer.

The chain employs TRBV5-1 and TRBJ1-4, with D hard to call. The germline CDR1 and CDR2 sequences are SGHRS and YFSETQ. The CDR3 totals 17 residues. The ends were cut back, 1 base at V and 0 bases at J, with 13 bases in the middle. CDR3 region: CASSLNGGSTTNEKLFF. CDR3 DNA: TGCGCCAGCAGCTTGAATGGCGGGTCCACAACTAATGAAAAACTGTTTTTT.

This chain connects TRBV18 to TRBJ2-7; D might be TRBD2 (6 bases). This CDR3 has 16 residues. The germline V gene has CDR1 KGHSH and CDR2 LQKENI. The V end was cut by 2 bases, the J end by 0 bases, with 14 bases between. In DNA form, the CDR3 reads TGTGCCAGCTCACCAAGTTCAGGGACTTCCTCCTACGAGCAGTACGTC. Protein product: CASSPSSGTSSYEQYV.

The CDR3 sequence: CASSFPGNTEAFF. The DNA of the CDR3 is TGTGCCAGCAGCTTCCCCGGGAACACTGAAGCTTTCTTT. The chain joins TRBV11-1 to TRBJ1-1; D gene uncertain. The CDR3 is made up of 13 amino acids. Between the trimmed V and J ends, which lost 3 bases and 1 base, there was a span of 6 bases. Germline-derived CDR1 and CDR2 are SGHAT and FQDESV (reference sequence).

The V call is TRBV7-9, the J call TRBJ1-4; weak D call: TRBD1 (5 bases). Germline V CDR1 and CDR2: SEHNR, FQNEAQ (reference sequence). V was cut by 7 bases and J by 6 bases, with 24 bases left in between. The CDR3 has 17 amino acids. CDR3: CASIPSWRAGTDEKLFF. In DNA form, the CDR3 reads TGTGCCAGCATCCCGTCTTGGAGGGCCGGGACGGATGAAAAACTGTTTTTT. Full variable domain (missing parts from reference TRBV7-9 and TRBJ1-4): DTGVSQNPRHKITKRGQNVTFRCDPISEHNRLYWYRQTLGQGPEFLTYFQNEAQLEKSRLLSDRFSAERPKGSFSTLEIQRTEQGDSAMYLCASIPSWRAGTDEKLFFGSGTQLSVL.

The chain employs TRBV7-2 and TRBJ1-5; TRBD1 matches 9 bases. The CDR3 contains 18 residues. Trimming took 5 bases from V and 4 from J; bases not matched to a gene: 15. Germline-derived CDR1 and CDR2 are SGHTA and FQGNSA. The CDR3 region has the DNA TGTGCCAGCAGCCCCCCTGGGAACAGGGGGCGATTGAATCAGCCCCAGCATTTT. It codes for CASSPPGNRGRLNQPQHF.